These 14 T cell receptor beta chains were sequenced from one sample in a study of cytomegalovirus exposure and HLA in healthy donors. The table came from immunoSEQ multiplex PCR; TCRdb's copy has only in-frame clones and leaves some out. The sample shows tens of thousands of clones, approximately 90% of them seen only once. The sequencing sample was made of PBMCs. The receptors shown here come from a woman between 18 and 30 years old in good health and CMV-seropositive.

This chain connects TRBV4-1 to TRBJ2-2; tentative D call: TRBD1 (6 bases). The length of the CDR3 is 16 residues. CDR1 MGHRA and CDR2 YSYEKL come from the germline V gene. Trimming took 4 bases from V and 7 from J, leaving 19 bases between them. CDR3 protein: CASSPISWGQGGELFF. DNA of the CDR3: TGCGCCAGCAGCCCTATATCTTGGGGGCAGGGCGGGGAGCTGTTTTTT.

This sequence joins TRBV4-2 and TRBJ2-5; 8 positions match TRBD1. This CDR3 is built from 16 residues. CDR1 is LGHNA and CDR2 is YNFKEQ in the germline V gene. V dropped 0 bases and J dropped 5; count of bases not matched to a gene: 8. CDR3 nucleotides: TGTGCCAGCAGCCAAGATCGAACAGGGGGGTTGGAGACCCAGTACTTC. Its translation: CASSQDRTGGLETQYF.

The V gene is TRBV28, the J gene TRBJ2-7, with D perhaps TRBD2 (6 bases). CDR1 and CDR2 from the germline V gene are MDHEN and SYDVKM. This CDR3 contains 18 residues. The V end was cut by 3 bases, the J end by 0 bases, with 21 bases between. CDR3 loop: CASSLGLTSSLSSYEQYF. CDR3 nucleotides: TGTGCCAGCAGTTTGGGCCTGACTAGTTCATTAAGCTCCTACGAGCAGTACTTC.

This sequence joins TRBV9 and TRBJ2-3, with 10 bases aligning to TRBD2. The CDR3 is 17 residues long. Germline CDR1 is SGDLS and CDR2 is YYNGEE. J lost 2 bases, V lost 3 bases, and 9 bases had no gene match. The CDR3: CASSEGSGGPPTDTQYF. Here the CDR3 DNA reads TGTGCCAGCAGCGAGGGTAGCGGGGGGCCGCCCACAGATACGCAGTATTTT.

V usage is TRBV9 and J usage is TRBJ2-5, with D possibly matching TRBD2 (6 bases). V gave up 3 bases and J gave up 4 bases, with 16 bases separating them. CDR1 is SGDLS, CDR2 YYNGEE, per germline. There are 15 residues in the CDR3. DNA for the CDR3: TGTGCCAGCAGCGCCCAACAGAGACTAGGAGAGACCCAGTACTTC. Translation: CASSAQQRLGETQYF.

V gene TRBV5-6 combines with J gene TRBJ2-1, with D perhaps matching TRBD2 (7 bases). V was pared by 4 bases and J by 7 bases, with 24 bases between. This CDR3 has 17 residues. Germline CDR1 is SGHDT and CDR2 is YYEEEE. CDR3 in DNA: TGTGCCAGCAGCAAGGGGGTCACTAGCGCCCCCTTGAATGAGCAGTTCTTC. This translates into CASSKGVTSAPLNEQFF.

The chain is built from TRBV11-2 and TRBJ2-1, with a possible D match to TRBD2 (5 bases). Per germline, CDR1 SGHAT and CDR2 FQNNGV. CDR3 length: 18 amino acids. The germline V and J ends were trimmed by 0 bases and 4 bases, with 19 bases remaining between them. In DNA form, the CDR3 reads TGTGCCAGCAGCTTAGATTCACCCAGGAGAGGGCAATACAATGAGCAGTTCTTC. It encodes CASSLDSPRRGQYNEQFF.

This clone was observed a few times. The V and J genes are TRBV2 and TRBJ1-5; 7 bases line up with TRBD1. Germline V gene sequence: CDR1 SNHLY, CDR2 FYNNEI. V lost 6 bases and J lost 8; bases outside the gene matches: 7. The CDR3 contains 13 residues. For the CDR3, the DNA is TGTGCCAGCAGCCGACAGGGAAGAGAGCCCCAGCATTTT. Its protein product is CASSRQGREPQHF.

The J gene is TRBJ1-6, the V gene TRBV7-8, with D possibly matching TRBD1 (6 bases). CDR1 is SGHVS, CDR2 FQNEAQ, per germline. Trimming removed 5 bases at V and 3 bases at J, with 17 bases between. The CDR3 covers 17 residues. The CDR3 nucleotides read TGTGCCAGCAGCACTTCAGGGGTTCCGGGCTATAATTCACCCCTCCACTTT. Translating it yields CASSTSGVPGYNSPLHF.

The rearrangement uses TRBV9 and TRBJ1-1, with D hard to call. With 5 bases removed from V and 1 base from J, the gap between germline ends came to 9 bases. The CDR3 has 13 amino acids. Germline CDR1 SGDLS, CDR2 YYNGEE. CDR3: CASSSTGNTEAFF. DNA of the CDR3: TGTGCCAGCAGTTCCACGGGGAACACTGAAGCTTTCTTT. Full variable domain (remainder filled in from reference TRBV9 and TRBJ1-1): DSGVTQTPKHLITATGQRVTLRCSPRSGDLSVYWYQQSLDQGLQFLIQYYNGEERAKGNILERFSAQQFPDLHSELNLSSLELGDSALYFCASSSTGNTEAFFGQGTRLTVV.

The chain uses TRBV29-1 and TRBJ2-1; TRBD2 agrees at 14 bases. The CDR3 is 18 amino acids. Germline CDR1 SQVTM, CDR2 ANQGSEA. Trimming took 1 base from V and 0 from J; bases not matched to a gene: 5. CDR3 sequence (DNA): TGCAGCGTTGAAGGGACTAGCGGGGGGAAAAGCTCCTACAATGAGCAGTTCTTC. This gives the protein CSVEGTSGGKSSYNEQFF.

V gene TRBV29-1 combines with J gene TRBJ2-3; maybe TRBD1 (5 bases). The germline V gene has CDR1 SQVTM and CDR2 ANQGSEA. There are 13 residues in the CDR3. Trimming took 0 bases from V and 3 from J, leaving 7 bases between them. DNA for the CDR3: TGCAGCGTTGAAGATAAGGGGACAGATACGCAGTATTTT. It is translated as CSVEDKGTDTQYF.

The V gene is TRBV5-4, the J gene TRBJ2-3; 9 nucleotides agree with TRBD2. J gave up 3 bases and V 9 bases, and 8 bases lay outside the gene matches. This CDR3 is built from 14 residues. Germline loops: CDR1 SGHNT, CDR2 YYREEE (reference sequence). In DNA form, the CDR3 reads TGTGCCACCAAGATAGCGGGAGCAACAGATACGCAGTATTTT. This encodes CATKIAGATDTQYF.

This clone was recorded a few times. The J gene is TRBJ2-2, the V gene TRBV19; the D gene is possibly TRBD1 (6 bases). Germline V gene lookup returns CDR1 LNHDA and CDR2 SQIVND (reference sequence). V lost 5 bases and J 10 bases, leaving 20 bases between the germline ends. The CDR3 sequence is 15 residues long. The CDR3 is CASSYDRPHPQELFF. CDR3 nucleotides: TGTGCCAGTAGTTACGACAGGCCTCACCCTCAGGAGCTGTTTTTT.